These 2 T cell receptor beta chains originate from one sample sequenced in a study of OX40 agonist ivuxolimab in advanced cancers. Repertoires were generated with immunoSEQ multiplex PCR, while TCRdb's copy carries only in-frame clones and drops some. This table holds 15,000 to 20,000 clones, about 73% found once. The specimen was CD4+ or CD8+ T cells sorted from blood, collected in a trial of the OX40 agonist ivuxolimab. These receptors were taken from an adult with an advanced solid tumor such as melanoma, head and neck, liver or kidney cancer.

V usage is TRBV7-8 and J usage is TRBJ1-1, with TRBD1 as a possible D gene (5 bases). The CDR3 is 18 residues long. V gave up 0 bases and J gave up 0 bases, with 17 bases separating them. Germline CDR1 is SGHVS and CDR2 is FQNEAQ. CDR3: CASSLAQELWQMNTEAFF. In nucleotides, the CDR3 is TGTGCCAGCAGCTTAGCACAGGAGCTTTGGCAAATGAACACTGAAGCTTTCTTT.

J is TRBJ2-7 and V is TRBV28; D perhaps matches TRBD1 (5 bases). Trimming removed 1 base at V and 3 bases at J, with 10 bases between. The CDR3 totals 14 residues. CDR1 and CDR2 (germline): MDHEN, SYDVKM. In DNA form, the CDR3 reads TGTGCCAGCAGTTTATATGGGGCCAGCTACGAGCAGTACTTC. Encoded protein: CASSLYGASYEQYF.